These T cell receptor beta chains were read from a single sample in a study of blood T cell repertoires in COVID-19. Here immunoSEQ multiplex PCR was the method, and the copy in TCRdb shows in-frame clones only, minus some. The sample consists of more than 300,000 clones, approximately 91% of them appearing once. Sequenced: PBMCs or T cells enriched from blood (not recorded which). The receptors were gathered from a woman aged 25 to 39 who had been exposed to COVID-19. Both conserved end residues are part of each CDR3. Fields, in order: J gene, D gene, V gene, clone size, CDR3 DNA, CDR3 protein. The D gene is left open where the match is weak. Some rows mark clone size as missing; the rest say once, few, many or name a class of expanded clone.

j_gene: TRBJ1-2; d_gene: TRBD1; v_gene: TRBV2; abundance: .; CDR3nt: TGTGCCAGCAGGCCGCCGGGACAGGGGATGACTAACTATGGCTACACCTTC; CDR3aa: CASRPPGQGMTNYGYTF
j_gene: TRBJ2-4; d_gene: .; v_gene: TRBV25-1; abundance: .; CDR3nt: TGTGCCAGCACCCCGAGCGGCGGAAGCATTCAGTACTTC; CDR3aa: CASTPSGGSIQYF
j_gene: TRBJ1-2; d_gene: .; v_gene: TRBV20-1; abundance: .; CDR3nt: TGCAGTGCTAGTCAAGGAGTTTACGGCTACACCTTC; CDR3aa: CSASQGVYGYTF
j_gene: TRBJ1-3; d_gene: .; v_gene: TRBV18; abundance: .; CDR3nt: TGTGCCAGCTCACCACGGGCAGGGGACGGAAACACCATATATTTT; CDR3aa: CASSPRAGDGNTIYF
j_gene: TRBJ2-2; d_gene: TRBD2; v_gene: TRBV19; abundance: .; CDR3nt: TGTGCCAGTAGGGCGGGGGTCTCGAACACCGGGGAGCTGTTTTTT; CDR3aa: CASRAGVSNTGELFF
j_gene: TRBJ2-3; d_gene: .; v_gene: TRBV13; abundance: .; CDR3nt: TGTGCCAGCAGCCCAGGATTCAGGGTCCCAGATACGCAGTATTTT; CDR3aa: CASSPGFRVPDTQYF
j_gene: TRBJ2-7; d_gene: TRBD1; v_gene: TRBV11-1; abundance: .; CDR3nt: TGTGCCAGCAGCCCACAGGGGACCGAGCAGTACTTC; CDR3aa: CASSPQGTEQYF
j_gene: TRBJ2-3; d_gene: .; v_gene: TRBV12-3/TRBV12-4; abundance: .; CDR3nt: TGTGCCAGCAGTGTTCGAGGCACAGATACGCAGTATTTT; CDR3aa: CASSVRGTDTQYF
j_gene: TRBJ2-4; d_gene: TRBD1; v_gene: TRBV27; abundance: .; CDR3nt: TGTGCCAGCAGTCGACAGGGGGGCCAAAACATTCAGTACTTC; CDR3aa: CASSRQGGQNIQYF
j_gene: TRBJ2-2; d_gene: .; v_gene: TRBV5-1; abundance: .; CDR3nt: TGCGCCAGCAGGGGATTTTTGACAGTACCCACCGGGGAGCTGTTTTTT; CDR3aa: CASRGFLTVPTGELFF
j_gene: TRBJ1-1; d_gene: TRBD1; v_gene: TRBV12-3/TRBV12-4; abundance: .; CDR3nt: TGTGCCAGCAGCTTAGGGGGCGGCACTGAAGCTTTCTTT; CDR3aa: CASSLGGGTEAFF
j_gene: TRBJ1-2; d_gene: TRBD1; v_gene: TRBV9; abundance: .; CDR3nt: TGTGCCAGCAGCACAACCGGGACAGGGGTGGGTGGCTACACCTTC; CDR3aa: CASSTTGTGVGGYTF
j_gene: TRBJ1-5; d_gene: TRBD1; v_gene: TRBV19; abundance: .; CDR3nt: TGTGCCAGTAGCTGGGCTTCGGGCACCGACAGGGCGCTATATAGCAATCAGCCCCAGCATTTT; CDR3aa: CASSWASGTDRALYSNQPQHF
j_gene: TRBJ1-1; d_gene: .; v_gene: TRBV5-4; abundance: few; CDR3nt: TGTGCCAGCAGCCCGCCTGGGGGAGGTTGGACTGAAGCTTTCTTT; CDR3aa: CASSPPGGGWTEAFF
j_gene: TRBJ1-4; d_gene: .; v_gene: TRBV5-1; abundance: once; CDR3nt: TGCGCCAGCAGCTCTACCCTGAATGAAAAACTGTTTTTT; CDR3aa: CASSSTLNEKLFF
j_gene: TRBJ1-5; d_gene: .; v_gene: TRBV5-5; abundance: once; CDR3nt: TGTGCCAGCACCCTACAGGGAAGGCGCAATCAGCCCCAGCATTTT; CDR3aa: CASTLQGRRNQPQHF
j_gene: TRBJ1-6; d_gene: TRBD1; v_gene: TRBV2; abundance: once; CDR3nt: TGTGCCAGCAGTGAAGCAAGGGGGCTCAATTCACCCCTCCACTTT; CDR3aa: CASSEARGLNSPLHF
j_gene: TRBJ2-1; d_gene: TRBD2; v_gene: TRBV4-2; abundance: .; CDR3nt: TGTGCCAGCAGCCAAGATCTGGCGGGGGGCTACAATGAGCAGTTCTTC; CDR3aa: CASSQDLAGGYNEQFF
j_gene: TRBJ2-7; d_gene: TRBD2; v_gene: TRBV11-2; abundance: .; CDR3nt: TGTGCCAGCAGCTTAGGAGCGGGGGTGGGGTCCTACGAGCAGTACTTC; CDR3aa: CASSLGAGVGSYEQYF
j_gene: TRBJ1-3; d_gene: TRBD1; v_gene: TRBV3-1/TRBV3-2; abundance: few; CDR3nt: TGTGCCAGCAGCCAATCCAGGGGGCGCGGAAACACCATATATTTT; CDR3aa: CASSQSRGRGNTIYF
j_gene: TRBJ1-1; d_gene: .; v_gene: TRBV5-4; abundance: .; CDR3nt: TGTGCCAGCAGCTTGCGGCAAGGGGCCGGGACTGAAGCTTTCTTT; CDR3aa: CASSLRQGAGTEAFF
j_gene: TRBJ1-5; d_gene: TRBD1; v_gene: TRBV19; abundance: .; CDR3nt: TGTGCCAGTAGTTCCCAGGGGGCAGGTCAGCCCCAGCATTTT; CDR3aa: CASSSQGAGQPQHF
j_gene: TRBJ2-3; d_gene: TRBD2; v_gene: TRBV11-2; abundance: .; CDR3nt: TGTGCCAGCAGCTTAGAACTAGCGGGGTCTAGCACAGATACGCAGTATTTT; CDR3aa: CASSLELAGSSTDTQYF
j_gene: TRBJ2-7; d_gene: .; v_gene: TRBV5-6; abundance: once; CDR3nt: TGTGCCAGCACTGAGGGGGGACAGCAGCCATCCTACGAGCAGTACTTC; CDR3aa: CASTEGGQQPSYEQYF
j_gene: TRBJ1-2; d_gene: TRBD1; v_gene: TRBV11-2; abundance: .; CDR3nt: TGTGCCAGCAGCCCGGACAGGGGGCTTGGCTACACCTTC; CDR3aa: CASSPDRGLGYTF
j_gene: TRBJ2-1; d_gene: TRBD2; v_gene: TRBV4-3; abundance: .; CDR3nt: TGCGCCAGCAGCCCGACAGGGACTAGCGGGAGTTATCAGTTCTTC; CDR3aa: CASSPTGTSGSYQFF
j_gene: TRBJ1-2; d_gene: .; v_gene: TRBV15; abundance: once; CDR3nt: TGTGCCACCAGCAGAGAAGAGGGATTGAACTATGGCTACACCTTC; CDR3aa: CATSREEGLNYGYTF
j_gene: TRBJ1-5; d_gene: TRBD1; v_gene: TRBV7-2; abundance: .; CDR3nt: TGTGCCAGCAGACCGCATGGACAGGGAAGCAATCAGCCCCAGCATTTT; CDR3aa: CASRPHGQGSNQPQHF
j_gene: TRBJ1-2; d_gene: TRBD1; v_gene: TRBV15; abundance: .; CDR3nt: TGTGCCACCGCCACAGGGGTAGGGTATGGCTACACCTTC; CDR3aa: CATATGVGYGYTF
j_gene: TRBJ2-7; d_gene: TRBD2; v_gene: TRBV12-3/TRBV12-4; abundance: .; CDR3nt: TGTGCCAGCAGCTCTAGCGGGAGCTACGAGCAGTACTTC; CDR3aa: CASSSSGSYEQYF
j_gene: TRBJ1-1; d_gene: .; v_gene: TRBV16; abundance: .; CDR3nt: TGTGCCAGCAGCCAATCCCGGGGGGGGATGAACACTGAAGCTTTCTTT; CDR3aa: CASSQSRGGMNTEAFF
j_gene: TRBJ1-2; d_gene: .; v_gene: TRBV18; abundance: few; CDR3nt: TGTGCCAGCTCACCACCTACAGGGCACTATGGCTACACCTTC; CDR3aa: CASSPPTGHYGYTF
j_gene: TRBJ1-2; d_gene: .; v_gene: TRBV11-2; abundance: .; CDR3nt: TGTGCCAGCAGCTTAGAGGTCGGGATATCCTATGGCTACACCTTC; CDR3aa: CASSLEVGISYGYTF
j_gene: TRBJ2-6; d_gene: TRBD1; v_gene: TRBV7-8; abundance: .; CDR3nt: TGTGCCAGCAGCTCCCGGGACAGGGATCCGACTGGGGCCAACGTCCTGACTTTC; CDR3aa: CASSSRDRDPTGANVLTF
j_gene: TRBJ2-2; d_gene: .; v_gene: TRBV7-9; abundance: .; CDR3nt: TGTGCCAGCAGCTTAAATCGTGACAGGAACACCGGGGAGCTGTTTTTT; CDR3aa: CASSLNRDRNTGELFF
j_gene: TRBJ1-1; d_gene: .; v_gene: TRBV7-3; abundance: few; CDR3nt: TGTGCCAGCAGCCCTAACGGGGGGAGGGACACTGAAGCTTTCTTT; CDR3aa: CASSPNGGRDTEAFF
j_gene: TRBJ1-2; d_gene: TRBD1; v_gene: TRBV27; abundance: .; CDR3nt: TGTGCCAGCGCGACAGGGAACTGGTATGGCTACACCTTC; CDR3aa: CASATGNWYGYTF
j_gene: TRBJ1-4; d_gene: TRBD1; v_gene: TRBV4-1; abundance: .; CDR3nt: TGCGCCAGCAGCCAAGTTTGGGGACAGGGTGGTGAAAAACTGTTTTTT; CDR3aa: CASSQVWGQGGEKLFF
j_gene: TRBJ2-7; d_gene: .; v_gene: TRBV5-6; abundance: few; CDR3nt: TGTGCCAGCAGCTTGGGGCCGATCGAGCAGTACTTC; CDR3aa: CASSLGPIEQYF
j_gene: TRBJ1-2; d_gene: .; v_gene: TRBV12-3/TRBV12-4; abundance: .; CDR3nt: TGTGCCAGCAAAAGCGGGGGGTACTATGGCTACACCTTC; CDR3aa: CASKSGGYYGYTF
j_gene: TRBJ1-2; d_gene: TRBD1; v_gene: TRBV29-1; abundance: .; CDR3nt: TGCAGCTTTTACAGGGGGCCGGGTAAAGGCTACACCTTC; CDR3aa: CSFYRGPGKGYTF